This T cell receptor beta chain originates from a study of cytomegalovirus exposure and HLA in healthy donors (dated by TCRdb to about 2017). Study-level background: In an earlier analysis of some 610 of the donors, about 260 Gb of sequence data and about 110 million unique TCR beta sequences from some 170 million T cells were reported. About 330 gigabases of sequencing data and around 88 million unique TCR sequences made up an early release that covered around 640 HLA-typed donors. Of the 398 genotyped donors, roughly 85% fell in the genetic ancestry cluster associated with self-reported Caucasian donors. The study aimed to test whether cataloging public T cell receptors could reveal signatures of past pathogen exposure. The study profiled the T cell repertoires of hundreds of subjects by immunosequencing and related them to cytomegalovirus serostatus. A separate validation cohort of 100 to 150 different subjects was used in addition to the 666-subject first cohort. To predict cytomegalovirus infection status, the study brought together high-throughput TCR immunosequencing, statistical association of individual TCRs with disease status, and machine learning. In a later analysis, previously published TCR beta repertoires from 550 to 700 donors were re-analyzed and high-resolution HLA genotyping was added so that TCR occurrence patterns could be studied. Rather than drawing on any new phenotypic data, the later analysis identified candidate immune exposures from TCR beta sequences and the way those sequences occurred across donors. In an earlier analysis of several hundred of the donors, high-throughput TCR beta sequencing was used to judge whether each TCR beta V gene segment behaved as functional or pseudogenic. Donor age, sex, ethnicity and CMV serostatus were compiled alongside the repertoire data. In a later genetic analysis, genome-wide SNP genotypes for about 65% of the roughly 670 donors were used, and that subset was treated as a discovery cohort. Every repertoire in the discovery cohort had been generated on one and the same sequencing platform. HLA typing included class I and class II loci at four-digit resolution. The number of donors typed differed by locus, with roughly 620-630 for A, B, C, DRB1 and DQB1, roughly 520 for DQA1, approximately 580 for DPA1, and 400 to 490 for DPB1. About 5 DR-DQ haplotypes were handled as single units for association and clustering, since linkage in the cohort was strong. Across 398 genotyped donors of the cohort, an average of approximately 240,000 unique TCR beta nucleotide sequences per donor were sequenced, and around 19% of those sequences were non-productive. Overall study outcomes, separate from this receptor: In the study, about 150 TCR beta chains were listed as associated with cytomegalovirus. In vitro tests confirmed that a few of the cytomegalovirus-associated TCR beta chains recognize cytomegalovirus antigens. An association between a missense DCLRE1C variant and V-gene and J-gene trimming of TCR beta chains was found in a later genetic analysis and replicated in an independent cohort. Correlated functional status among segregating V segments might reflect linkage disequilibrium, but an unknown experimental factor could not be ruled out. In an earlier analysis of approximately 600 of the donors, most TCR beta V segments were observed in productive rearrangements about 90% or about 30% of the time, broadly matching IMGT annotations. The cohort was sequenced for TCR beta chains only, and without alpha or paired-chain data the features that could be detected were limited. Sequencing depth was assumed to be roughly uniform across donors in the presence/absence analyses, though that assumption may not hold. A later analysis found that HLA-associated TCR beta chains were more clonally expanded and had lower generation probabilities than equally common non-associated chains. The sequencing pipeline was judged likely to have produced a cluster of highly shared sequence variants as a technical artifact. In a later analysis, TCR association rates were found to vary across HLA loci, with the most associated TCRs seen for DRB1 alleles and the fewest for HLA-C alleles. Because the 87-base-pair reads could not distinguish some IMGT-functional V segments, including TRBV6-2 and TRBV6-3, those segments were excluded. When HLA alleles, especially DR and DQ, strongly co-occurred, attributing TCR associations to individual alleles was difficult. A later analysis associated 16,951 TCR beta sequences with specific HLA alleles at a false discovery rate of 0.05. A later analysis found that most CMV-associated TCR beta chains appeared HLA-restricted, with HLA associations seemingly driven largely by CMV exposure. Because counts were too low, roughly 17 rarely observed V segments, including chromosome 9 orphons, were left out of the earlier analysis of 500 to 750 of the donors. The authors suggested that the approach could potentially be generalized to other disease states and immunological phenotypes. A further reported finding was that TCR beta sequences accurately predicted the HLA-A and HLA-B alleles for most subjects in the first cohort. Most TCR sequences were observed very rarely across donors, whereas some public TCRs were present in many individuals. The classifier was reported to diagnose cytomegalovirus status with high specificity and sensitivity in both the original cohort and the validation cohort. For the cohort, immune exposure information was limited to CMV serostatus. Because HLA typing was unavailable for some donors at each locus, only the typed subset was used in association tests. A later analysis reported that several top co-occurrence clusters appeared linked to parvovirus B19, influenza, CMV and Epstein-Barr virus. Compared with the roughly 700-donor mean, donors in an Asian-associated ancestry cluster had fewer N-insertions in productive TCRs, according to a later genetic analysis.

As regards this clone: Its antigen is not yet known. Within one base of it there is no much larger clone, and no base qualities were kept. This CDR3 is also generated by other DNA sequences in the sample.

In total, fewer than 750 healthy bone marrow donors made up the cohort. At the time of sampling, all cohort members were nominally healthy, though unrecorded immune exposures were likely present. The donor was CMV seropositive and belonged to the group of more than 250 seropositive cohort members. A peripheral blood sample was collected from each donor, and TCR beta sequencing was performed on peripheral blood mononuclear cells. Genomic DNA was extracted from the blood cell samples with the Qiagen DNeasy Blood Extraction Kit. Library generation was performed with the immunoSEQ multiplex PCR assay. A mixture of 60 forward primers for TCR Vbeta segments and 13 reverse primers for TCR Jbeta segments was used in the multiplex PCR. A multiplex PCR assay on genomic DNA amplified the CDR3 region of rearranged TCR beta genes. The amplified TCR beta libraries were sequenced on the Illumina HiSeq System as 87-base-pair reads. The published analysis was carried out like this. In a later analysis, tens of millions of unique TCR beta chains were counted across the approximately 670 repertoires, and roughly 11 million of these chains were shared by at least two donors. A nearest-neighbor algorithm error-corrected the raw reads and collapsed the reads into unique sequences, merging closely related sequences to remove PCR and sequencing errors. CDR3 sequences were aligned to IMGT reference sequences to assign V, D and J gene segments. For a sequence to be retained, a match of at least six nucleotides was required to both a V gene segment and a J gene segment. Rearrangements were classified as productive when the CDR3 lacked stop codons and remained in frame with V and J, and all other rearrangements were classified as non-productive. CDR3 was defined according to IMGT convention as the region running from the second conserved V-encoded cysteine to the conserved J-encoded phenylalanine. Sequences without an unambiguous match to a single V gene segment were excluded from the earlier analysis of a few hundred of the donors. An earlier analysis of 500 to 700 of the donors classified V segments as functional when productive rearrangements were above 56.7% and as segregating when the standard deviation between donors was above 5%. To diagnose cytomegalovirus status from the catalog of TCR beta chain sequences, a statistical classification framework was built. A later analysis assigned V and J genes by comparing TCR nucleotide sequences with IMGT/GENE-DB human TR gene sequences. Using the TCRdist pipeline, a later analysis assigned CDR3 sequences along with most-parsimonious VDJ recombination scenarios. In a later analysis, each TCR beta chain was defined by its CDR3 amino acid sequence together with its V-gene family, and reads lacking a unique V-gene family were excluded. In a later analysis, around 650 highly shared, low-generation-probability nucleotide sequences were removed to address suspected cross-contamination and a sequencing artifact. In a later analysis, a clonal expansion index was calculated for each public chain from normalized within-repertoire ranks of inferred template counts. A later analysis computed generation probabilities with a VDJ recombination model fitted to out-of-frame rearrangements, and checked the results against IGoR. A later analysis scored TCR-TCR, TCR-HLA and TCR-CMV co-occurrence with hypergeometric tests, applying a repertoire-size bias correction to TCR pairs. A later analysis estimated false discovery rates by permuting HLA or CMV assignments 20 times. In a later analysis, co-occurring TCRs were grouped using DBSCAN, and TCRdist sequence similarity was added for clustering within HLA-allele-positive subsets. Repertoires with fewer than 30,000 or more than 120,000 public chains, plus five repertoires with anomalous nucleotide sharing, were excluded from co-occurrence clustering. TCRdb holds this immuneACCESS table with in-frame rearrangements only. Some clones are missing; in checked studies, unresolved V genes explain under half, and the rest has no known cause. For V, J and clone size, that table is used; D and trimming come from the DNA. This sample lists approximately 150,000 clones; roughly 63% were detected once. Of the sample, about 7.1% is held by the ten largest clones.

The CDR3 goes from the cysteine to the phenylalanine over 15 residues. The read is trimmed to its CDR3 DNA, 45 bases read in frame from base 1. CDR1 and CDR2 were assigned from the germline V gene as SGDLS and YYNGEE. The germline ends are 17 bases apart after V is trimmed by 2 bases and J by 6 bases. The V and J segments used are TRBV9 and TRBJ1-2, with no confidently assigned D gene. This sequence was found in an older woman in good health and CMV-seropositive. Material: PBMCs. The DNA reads TGTGCCAGCAGCGTCTCCGCGTCTTCCGCGAATGGCTACACCTTC. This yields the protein CASSVSASSANGYTF.